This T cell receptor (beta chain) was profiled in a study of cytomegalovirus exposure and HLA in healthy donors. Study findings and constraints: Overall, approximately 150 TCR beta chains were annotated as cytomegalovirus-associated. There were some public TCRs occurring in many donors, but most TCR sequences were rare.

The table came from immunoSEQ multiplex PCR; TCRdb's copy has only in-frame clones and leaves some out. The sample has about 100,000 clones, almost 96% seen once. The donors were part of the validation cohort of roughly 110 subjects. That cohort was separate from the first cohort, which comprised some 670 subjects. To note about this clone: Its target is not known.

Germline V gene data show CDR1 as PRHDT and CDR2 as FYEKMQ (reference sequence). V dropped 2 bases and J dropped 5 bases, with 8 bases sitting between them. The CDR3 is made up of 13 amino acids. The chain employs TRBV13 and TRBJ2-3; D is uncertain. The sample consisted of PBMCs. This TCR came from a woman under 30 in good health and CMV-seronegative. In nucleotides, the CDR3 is TGTGCCAGCAGCTTACTCCTTAAAGATACGCAGTATTTT. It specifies CASSLLLKDTQYF.